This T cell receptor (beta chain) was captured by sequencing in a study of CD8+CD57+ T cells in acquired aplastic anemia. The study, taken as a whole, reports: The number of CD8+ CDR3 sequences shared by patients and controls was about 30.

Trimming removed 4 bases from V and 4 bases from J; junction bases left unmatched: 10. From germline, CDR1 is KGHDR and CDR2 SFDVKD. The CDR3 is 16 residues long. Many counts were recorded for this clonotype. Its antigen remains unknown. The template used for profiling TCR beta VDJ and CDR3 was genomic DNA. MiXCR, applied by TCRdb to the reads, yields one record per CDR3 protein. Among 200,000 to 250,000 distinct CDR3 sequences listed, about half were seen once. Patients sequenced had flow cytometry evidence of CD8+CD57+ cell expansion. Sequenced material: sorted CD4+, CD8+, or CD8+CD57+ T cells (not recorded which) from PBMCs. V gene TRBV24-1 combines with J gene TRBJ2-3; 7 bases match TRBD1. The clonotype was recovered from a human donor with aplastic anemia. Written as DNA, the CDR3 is TGTGCCACCAGTGAAAACGACAGGGTTGGACCAGATACGCAGTATTTT. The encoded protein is CATSENDRVGPDTQYF.